Sequencing of this T cell receptor (beta chain) was carried out in a study of blood T cells in healthy people across ages. The sample holds a few counts of this clonotype. As yet, its antigen is unknown. The second PCR ran about 6 to 11 cycles with a sample-barcoded 5' primer and J-beta primers. TCRdb fed the 5' RACE reads into MiXCR, producing one record per CDR3 protein. In the table there are roughly 1,100,000 distinct CDR3 sequences, about 23% of which are singletons. The study, taken as a whole, reports: Older age coincided with a roughly linear decline in TCR beta diversity per million T cells.

These data were also reused for a study on T cells of mothers and their children.

The source of this sequence is a girl aged 2 to 9 in good health. The sequenced material came from blood.

CDR3 region: CSARDRVGSVQYF. CDR3 DNA: TGCAGTGCTAGGGACAGGGTTGGTTCAGTGCAGTACTTC. The chain is built from TRBV20-1 and TRBJ2-5; 8 bases are a match to TRBD1. V gave up 3 bases and J gave up 11 bases; unmatched junction bases: 11. Germline values: CDR1 DFQATT, CDR2 SNEGSKA (reference sequence). The CDR3 contains 13 residues.